This T cell receptor beta chain was recorded in a study of blood T cell repertoires in COVID-19. Across the study: The origin of the acute and convalescent COVID-19 samples was the United States, Italy and Spain. From T cells, B-cell-depleted T cells, or PBMCs came the material, which was cDNA or gDNA.

In the authors' workflow: Researchers report that nucleated cell counts were estimated from reference gene primer amplification. Method: immunoSEQ multiplex PCR; TCRdb's copy keeps in-frame clones and lacks some. D and trimming come from the DNA, and the V and J calls and clone size come from that table. Seen here are tens of thousands of clones, 70% to 90% observed once, and the top ten hold less than 45%. Trimming removed 5 bases from V and 2 bases from J; junction bases left unmatched: 3. Germline V gene data show CDR1 as SGHTA and CDR2 as FQGNSA. The CDR3 loop spans 15 amino acids. The sequenced material came from peripheral blood. The receptor was isolated from a man between 65 and 80 years old with acute or convalescent COVID-19. The rearrangement joins TRBV7-2 to TRBJ2-7, with 13 bases fitting TRBD2. The CDR3: CASSRTSGSPYEQYF. CDR3 DNA: TGTGCCAGCAGCCGGACTAGCGGGAGCCCCTACGAGCAGTACTTC. The full variable domain, completed using reference TRBV7-2 and TRBJ2-7, is GAGVSQSPSNKVTEKGKDVELRCDPISGHTALYWYRQSLGQGLEFLIYFQGNSAPDKSGLPSDRFSAERTGGSVSTLTIQRTQQEDSAVYLCASSRTSGSPYEQYFGPGTRLTVT.